The 10 T cell receptor beta chains in this list originate from one sample, sequenced in a study of shared T cell receptors in the human thymus. This table comes from immunoSEQ multiplex PCR, and its TCRdb copy is limited to in-frame clones, with some not included. The top ten clones hold roughly 0.02% of a sample with a few hundred thousand clones, more than 85% of them seen once. The sample comprised thymocytes. The receptors shown here come from a human donor.

The CDR3 reads CASSLSVSNQPQHF. The CDR3 DNA sequence: TGTGCCAGCAGTTTAAGTGTAAGCAATCAGCCCCAGCATTTT. J is TRBJ1-5 and V is TRBV28; D not resolved. Per the germline V gene, CDR1 is MDHEN and CDR2 is SYDVKM. This CDR3 spans 14 amino acids. V lost 2 bases and J lost 1, with 6 bases in between.

The gene calls are TRBV10-1 and TRBJ1-2, with D possibly being TRBD1 (5 bases). CDR3 length: 15 amino acids. Germline lookup yields CDR1 WNHNN and CDR2 SYGVQD (reference sequence). The V and J ends lost 3 bases and 4 bases respectively, with 15 bases between them. CDR3 in DNA: TGCGCCAGCAGTGATAGCGCTAGGGGCCCCTATGGCTACACCTTC. Encoded protein: CASSDSARGPYGYTF.

The chain combines TRBV28 with TRBJ2-7; D not resolved. V gave up 4 bases and J gave up 2 bases, with 9 bases separating them. The germline V gene encodes CDR1 MDHEN and CDR2 SYDVKM. CDR3 length: 13 amino acids. DNA for the CDR3: TGTGCCAGCAGTTGGGCGGAGACCTACGAGCAGTACTTC. It specifies CASSWAETYEQYF.

The J gene is TRBJ2-4, the V gene TRBV28; tentatively, D is TRBD2 (6 bases). The V gene's germline CDR1 is MDHEN and CDR2 SYDVKM. The CDR3 is made up of 16 amino acids. Trimming shortened V by 0 bases and J by 3 bases, and 12 bases separated the two germline ends. In DNA form, the CDR3 reads TGTGCCAGCAGTTTATGGGAGGGCCAGTTCAAAAACATTCAGTACTTC. Translating gives CASSLWEGQFKNIQYF. Drawing the rest from reference TRBV28 and TRBJ2-4, the complete variable domain is DVKVTQSSRYLVKRTGEKVFLECVQDMDHENMFWYRQDPGLGLRLIYFSYDVKMKEKGDIPEGYSVSREKKERFSLILESASTNQTSMYLCASSLWEGQFKNIQYFGAGTRLSVL.

On this clone: Other DNA sequences in the same sample also yield this CDR3. The chain couples TRBV27 to TRBJ2-7, with TRBD1 matching over 7 bases. This CDR3 has 13 residues. V dropped 2 bases and J dropped 4; count of bases not matched to a gene: 2. Looked up from germline, CDR1 is MNHEY and CDR2 is SMNVEV (reference sequence). CDR3 in DNA: TGTGCCAGCAGTTTAGGCAGGGGGTACGAGCAGTACTTC. Protein: CASSLGRGYEQYF.

This clone was observed once. This sequence joins TRBV28 and TRBJ1-2; no reliable D call. The CDR3 is made up of 16 amino acids. Germline CDR1 reads MDHEN; CDR2 reads SYDVKM. Trimming removed 6 bases from V and 4 bases from J, with 21 bases in between. CDR3: CASSEPLWDFSYGYTF. The CDR3 coding sequence is TGTGCCAGCAGCGAACCGCTATGGGATTTTAGCTATGGCTACACCTTC.

The chain has TRBV6-1 and TRBJ1-2; D unresolved. Per the germline V gene, CDR1 is MNHNS and CDR2 is SASEGT. This CDR3 spans 14 amino acids. Trimming cost V 6 bases and J 6 bases, with 17 bases left between them. The CDR3 DNA reads TGTGCCAGCAGGGGATCGGACGTGAGGAATGGCTACACCTTC. Translated: CASRGSDVRNGYTF.

The V and J genes are TRBV2 and TRBJ2-5; D might be TRBD1 (6 bases). The CDR3 extends over 15 amino acids. V was trimmed by 1 base and J by 4 bases, leaving 13 bases between them. Germline-derived CDR1 and CDR2 are SNHLY and FYNNEI. CDR3 DNA: TGTGCCAGCAGTGAAGTCGCCAGGGGCGCAGAGACCCAGTACTTC. Translation gives CASSEVARGAETQYF.

The rearrangement links TRBV28 to TRBJ1-2, with 7 bases lining up with TRBD1. Per germline, CDR1 MDHEN and CDR2 SYDVKM. Losses at the gene ends were 2 bases for V and 8 bases for J; bases not matched to a gene: 11. The CDR3 loop spans 15 amino acids. The CDR3 sequence is CASSLPPTGSGGYTF. The CDR3 DNA is TGTGCCAGCAGTTTACCCCCGACAGGGTCGGGCGGCTACACCTTC.

The genes are TRBV15 and TRBJ1-4; D unresolved. This CDR3 comprises 15 residues. The germline gives CDR1 LNHNV, CDR2 YYDKDF (reference sequence). Between the trimmed V and J ends, which lost 0 bases and 2 bases, there was a span of 7 bases. Written as DNA, the CDR3 is TGTGCCACCAGCAGAGATTTGGGGACTAATGAAAAACTGTTTTTT. Translated: CATSRDLGTNEKLFF.